The 31 T cell receptor beta chains given below trace back to one sample, sequenced in a study of T cells after yellow fever vaccination. TCRdb itself ran the 5' RACE reads through MiXCR, one entry per CDR3 protein. The sample has 170,000 or so distinct CDR3 sequences, approximately 9.7% seen once. The input for sequencing was CD8+ T cells sorted from PBMCs, taken 45 days after the yellow fever booster vaccination. The source of these receptors is a man aged 18 to 29 who received the YFV17D yellow fever vaccine.

This clonotype was seen only a few times. The rearrangement uses TRBV4-1 and TRBJ2-5, with D possibly matching TRBD2 (6 bases). This CDR3 is built from 14 residues. V was clipped by 3 bases and J by 4 bases, with 12 bases between them. CDR1 and CDR2 (germline): MGHRA, YSYEKL. The DNA for the CDR3 is TGCGCCAGCAGCCATTACCAGGGAGGAGAGACCCAGTACTTC. Protein sequence: CASSHYQGGETQYF.

This clonotype has only a few counts. V and J are TRBV7-9 and TRBJ1-1; D ambiguous. Germline assignment: CDR1 SEHNR and CDR2 FQNEAQ (reference sequence). This CDR3 is built from 12 residues. Trimming stripped 6 bases from V and 6 bases from J, with 11 bases between. CDR3 nucleotides: TGTGCCAGCAGAGAGATAATCGCTGAAGCTTTCTTT. Encoded protein: CASREIIAEAFF. Together with reference TRBV7-9 and TRBJ1-1, the CDR3 gives the full variable domain: DTGVSQNPRHKITKRGQNVTFRCDPISEHNRLYWYRQTLGQGPEFLTYFQNEAQLEKSRLLSDRFSAERPKGSFSTLEIQRTEQGDSAMYLCASREIIAEAFFGQGTRLTVV.

This clonotype has a handful of counts. This chain joins TRBV5-5 and TRBJ1-2; maybe TRBD1 (6 bases). Trimming cost V 2 bases and J 1 base, with 18 bases left between them. This CDR3 is 17 amino acids long. Germline V gene sequence: CDR1 SGHKS, CDR2 YYEKEE (reference sequence). The CDR3 loop is CASSFDRIPEVNYGYTF. CDR3 DNA: TGTGCCAGCAGCTTTGACAGGATTCCTGAAGTTAACTATGGCTACACCTTC.

This clonotype occurred a few times. The chain carries TRBV29-1 and TRBJ2-5; unclear D gene. Germline CDR1 reads SQVTM; CDR2 reads ANQGSEA. The V gene lost 5 bases and the J gene lost 5 bases, with 12 bases spanning the gap. The CDR3 spans 12 residues. The CDR3 region is CSVQTYMETQYF. In DNA, the CDR3 is TGCAGCGTTCAGACCTACATGGAGACCCAGTACTTC.

This clonotype was seen a handful of times. The chain employs TRBV12-3 or TRBV12-4 and TRBJ2-7; D uncertain. V shed 4 bases and J shed 3 bases, with 10 bases lying between them. The CDR3 totals 13 residues. CDR3 sequence (DNA): TGTGCCAGCAGTTCGTGGACCGTCTACGAGCAGTACTTC. Protein sequence: CASSSWTVYEQYF.

This clonotype was seen repeatedly, ten times or more. The chain is built from TRBV29-1 and TRBJ2-1, with a possible D match to TRBD1 (6 bases). Trimming removed 5 bases from V and 8 bases from J, with 16 bases in between. Germline values: CDR1 SQVTM, CDR2 ANQGSEA. The CDR3 is 13 amino acids. The CDR3: CSVWGLRGDEQFF. CDR3 DNA sequence: TGCAGCGTTTGGGGCCTCAGGGGTGATGAGCAGTTCTTC.

This chain connects TRBV19 to TRBJ1-5; 7 positions agree with TRBD1. Germline V gene data show CDR1 as LNHDA and CDR2 as SQIVND (reference sequence). This CDR3 is 14 amino acids long. Trimming removed 11 bases from V and 6 bases from J; junction bases left unmatched: 13. The CDR3 is CAGGRQGGFQPQHF. CDR3 bases: TGTGCCGGAGGGCGACAGGGAGGATTTCAGCCCCAGCATTTT.

The V call is TRBV6-2 or TRBV6-3, the J call TRBJ2-5, with D possibly being TRBD2 (6 bases). Germline V gene sequence: CDR1 MNHEY, CDR2 SVGEGT. The germline V and J ends were trimmed by 0 bases and 7 bases, with 18 bases remaining between them. This CDR3 spans 16 amino acids. CDR3 loop: CASSYSPPGLPLTQYF. CDR3 DNA: TGTGCCAGCAGTTACTCTCCCCCGGGACTCCCCCTGACCCAGTACTTC.

This clonotype was seen a few times. The rearrangement uses TRBV6-7 and TRBJ2-3, with a tentative D call TRBD2 (7 bases). TRBV6-7 is sorted into the ORF group, with uncertain function. The CDR3 sequence is 16 residues long. The V and J ends lost 2 bases and 1 base respectively, with 13 bases between them. DNA of the CDR3: TGTGCCAGCAGTTACGGGCCGGGGGGCGGCACAGATACGCAGTATTTT. Encoded protein: CASSYGPGGGTDTQYF.

This clonotype was counted at least ten times. The chain uses TRBV18 and TRBJ2-5; D not resolved. The CDR3 has 14 amino acids. The V gene lost 3 bases and the J gene lost 0 bases, with 8 bases spanning the gap. Germline lookup yields CDR1 KGHSH and CDR2 LQKENI. CDR3 in DNA: TGTGCCAGCTCACCCAGGAGTTACCAAGAGACCCAGTACTTC. It specifies CASSPRSYQETQYF.

This clonotype was observed many times. This chain joins TRBV20-1 and TRBJ2-1; 11 bases map to TRBD2. The CDR3 extends over 17 amino acids. J lost 4 bases, V lost 2 bases, and 10 bases had no gene match. The V gene's germline CDR1 is DFQATT and CDR2 SNEGSKA (reference sequence). In DNA, the CDR3 is TGCAGTGCTAGATCACTAGCGGGGGATCCACGTTACAATGAGCAGTTCTTC. Amino acid sequence: CSARSLAGDPRYNEQFF.

This clonotype has ten or more counts. The chain has TRBV12-3 or TRBV12-4 and TRBJ1-2, with D tentatively TRBD1 (5 bases). The V and J ends lost 3 bases and 4 bases respectively, with 9 bases between them. The CDR3 contains 13 residues. The CDR3 sequence is CASSFRGPYGYTF. The CDR3 region has the DNA TGTGCCAGCAGTTTTAGGGGCCCCTATGGCTACACCTTC.

This clonotype was counted between two and nine times. The J gene is TRBJ1-1, the V gene TRBV10-2; weak D call: TRBD1 (5 bases). The CDR3 totals 13 residues. V was clipped by 7 bases and J by 1 base, with 10 bases between them. Germline V lookup: CDR1 WSHSY, CDR2 SAAADI. DNA for the CDR3: TGCGCCAGCATGGCCGGGGGGAACACTGAAGCTTTCTTT. This translates into CASMAGGNTEAFF.

This clonotype was seen repeatedly, ten times or more. The CDR3 DNA is TGCGCCAGCAGGCTCGCCCGGACAGGGTGGGTCACCGGGGAGCTGTTTTTT. Translation: CASRLARTGWVTGELFF. The V and J genes are TRBV4-3 and TRBJ2-2; 8 nucleotides align to TRBD1. In germline, CDR1 is LGHNA, CDR2 YSLEER. The trim removed 6 bases at V and 4 bases at J, leaving 13 bases unmatched. The CDR3 is 17 residues long.

The rearrangement uses TRBV29-1 and TRBJ2-3, with TRBD2 matching over 11 bases. The germline CDR1 and CDR2 sequences are SQVTM and ANQGSEA. V dropped 4 bases and J dropped 0; count of bases not matched to a gene: 0. The CDR3 is 14 amino acids. Here the CDR3 DNA reads TGCAGCGTTGGACTAGCGGGGAGCACAGATACGCAGTATTTT. Translation gives CSVGLAGSTDTQYF.

The J gene is TRBJ2-7, the V gene TRBV7-6, with 9 nucleotides matching TRBD1. This CDR3 spans 15 amino acids. V was pared by 1 base and J by 6 bases, with 7 bases of the junction left unmatched. The germline CDR1 and CDR2 sequences are SGHVS and FNYEAQ. CDR3 protein: CASSLGPGQGGEQYF. CDR3 sequence (DNA): TGTGCCAGCAGCTTAGGTCCGGGACAGGGTGGCGAGCAGTACTTC.

This clonotype was detected only a few times. CDR3 nucleotides: TGTGCCAGCATCCAAGGGACACCATCCGGCGAGCAGTACTTC. Its translation: CASIQGTPSGEQYF. The chain combines TRBV7-9 with TRBJ2-7, with D possibly matching TRBD1 (6 bases). The CDR3 has 14 amino acids. In germline, CDR1 is SEHNR, CDR2 FQNEAQ (reference sequence). The V and J ends lost 7 bases and 6 bases respectively, with 19 bases between them.

The chain links TRBV4-3 to TRBJ2-1, with 7 bases aligning to TRBD1. Trimming took 3 bases from V and 7 from J; bases not matched to a gene: 6. Germline V gives CDR1 LGHNA, CDR2 YSLEER. This CDR3 has 14 residues. CDR3 DNA sequence: TGCGCCAGCAGCCAGACAGGGTTTGGGAATGAGCAGTTCTTC. Residues: CASSQTGFGNEQFF.

This rearrangement joins TRBV27 to TRBJ2-3; D remains unclear. CDR3 length: 15 amino acids. Germline assignment: CDR1 MNHEY and CDR2 SMNVEV (reference sequence). Trimming took off 5 bases at V and 3 bases at J, with 15 bases between the two ends. The DNA for the CDR3 is TGTGCCAGCAGTGAGCAGGTGCCGGTGACAGATACGCAGTATTTT. Its translation: CASSEQVPVTDTQYF.

CDR3 region: CASSGAGAYTEAFF. CDR3 coding DNA: TGTGCCAGTAGTGGAGCCGGGGCCTACACTGAAGCTTTCTTT. The chain joins TRBV19 to TRBJ1-1, with D possibly matching TRBD1 (5 bases). CDR3 length: 14 amino acids. Germline V CDR1 and CDR2: LNHDA, SQIVND (reference sequence). Trimming took 5 bases from V and 3 from J, leaving 13 bases between them.

In nucleotides, the CDR3 is TGTGCCAGCAGCGTAGCCGGGGGGGCCAGGGATGAGCAGTTCTTC. This translates into CASSVAGGARDEQFF. This chain uses TRBV9 with TRBJ2-1; TRBD2 matches at 8 bases. V dropped 0 bases and J dropped 8; count of bases not matched to a gene: 7. The CDR3 consists of 15 residues. Germline CDR1 reads SGDLS; CDR2 reads YYNGEE.

The sample holds many counts of this clonotype. V is TRBV4-1 and J is TRBJ2-7, with a weak D call TRBD1 (6 bases). Germline values: CDR1 MGHRA, CDR2 YSYEKL. V was cut by 3 bases and J by 2 bases, with 11 bases left in between. This CDR3 is 14 amino acids long. The CDR3, as DNA: TGCGCCAGCAGCCACCGGGACATCACCTACGAGCAGTACTTC. Translation gives CASSHRDITYEQYF.

Here the CDR3 reads CASSYGATAFF. Written as DNA, the CDR3 is TGTGCCAGCAGTTACGGGGCTACGGCTTTCTTT. V and J are TRBV6-2 or TRBV6-3 and TRBJ1-1, with D perhaps matching TRBD1 (5 bases). The germline CDR1 and CDR2 sequences are MNHEY and SVGEGT. V gave up 2 bases and J gave up 11 bases, with 9 bases separating them. The CDR3 contains 11 residues.

The chain is built from TRBV7-2 and TRBJ2-3, with D perhaps matching TRBD2 (7 bases). With 2 bases removed from V and 2 bases from J, the gap between germline ends came to 14 bases. The CDR3 has 16 amino acids. Germline V gene lookup returns CDR1 SGHTA and CDR2 FQGNSA. Here the CDR3 DNA reads TGTGCCAGCAGCTTAAGCGGCGGGGGCTTCACAGATACGCAGTATTTT. Its translation: CASSLSGGGFTDTQYF.

This clonotype showed up just once. The chain combines TRBV9 with TRBJ2-1, with a tentative D call TRBD2 (6 bases). Germline V gives CDR1 SGDLS, CDR2 YYNGEE. Trimming left V 6 bases short and J 1 base short, with 14 bases between. CDR3 length: 15 residues. As DNA, the CDR3 is TGTGCCAGCACCCCCGGGGGAGGATCCTACAATGAGCAGTTCTTC. This sequence encodes CASTPGGGSYNEQFF.

This clonotype was picked up a small number of times. The chain has TRBV20-1 and TRBJ2-7; D not resolved. Trimming cost V 0 bases and J 2 bases, with 20 bases left between them. The CDR3 runs 17 residues. Germline values: CDR1 DFQATT, CDR2 SNEGSKA (reference sequence). The CDR3 loop reads CSAREPNRAQGPYEQYF. The CDR3 DNA reads as TGCAGTGCTAGAGAACCCAACCGGGCCCAAGGGCCCTACGAGCAGTACTTC.

In its sample, this clonotype was seen a few times. The rearrangement uses TRBV29-1 and TRBJ2-5, with D perhaps TRBD1 (7 bases). V was cut by 6 bases and J by 4 bases, with 15 bases left in between. The CDR3 contains 13 residues. Per germline, CDR1 SQVTM and CDR2 ANQGSEA. CDR3 loop: CSVDGGGIETQYF. DNA for the CDR3: TGCAGCGTCGATGGAGGGGGCATAGAGACCCAGTACTTC.

V is TRBV6-5 and J is TRBJ2-1; the match to TRBD2 covers 9 bases. V was pared by 2 bases and J by 9 bases, with 5 bases of the junction left unmatched. Germline values: CDR1 MNHEY, CDR2 SVGAGI. The CDR3 has 14 residues. Here the CDR3 DNA reads TGTGCCAGCAGTTACGGCGGGGGGGCAGGTGAGCAGTTCTTC. Its protein is CASSYGGGAGEQFF.

This clonotype was observed many times. This chain links TRBV29-1 with TRBJ2-7; 9 bases fit TRBD1. Trimming removed 7 bases from V and 6 bases from J; junction bases left unmatched: 10. There are 13 residues in the CDR3. Germline CDR1 reads SQVTM; CDR2 reads ANQGSEA. The CDR3: CSDHRGQRGEQYV. The CDR3 DNA follows: TGCAGCGATCACAGGGGGCAACGGGGCGAGCAGTACGTC.

This clonotype has just a few counts. The V call is TRBV4-2, the J call TRBJ2-2, with D uncertain. The CDR3 is 14 residues long. V gave up 1 base and J gave up 6 bases, with 9 bases separating them. Germline values: CDR1 LGHNA, CDR2 YNFKEQ. The CDR3: CASSQAKVAGELFF. The CDR3 bases are TGTGCCAGCAGCCAAGCTAAGGTTGCCGGGGAGCTGTTTTTT.

This clonotype was counted ten times or more. The chain couples TRBV4-3 to TRBJ2-3; 8 bases map to TRBD2. Germline loops: CDR1 LGHNA, CDR2 YSLEER. With V trimmed by 2 bases and J by 4 bases, 11 bases remained unmatched. This CDR3 is 17 amino acids long. CDR3 DNA: TGCGCCAGCAGCCAACCACCCCGGCGGGGGGCCTCAGATACGCAGTATTTT. Translating it yields CASSQPPRRGASDTQYF.